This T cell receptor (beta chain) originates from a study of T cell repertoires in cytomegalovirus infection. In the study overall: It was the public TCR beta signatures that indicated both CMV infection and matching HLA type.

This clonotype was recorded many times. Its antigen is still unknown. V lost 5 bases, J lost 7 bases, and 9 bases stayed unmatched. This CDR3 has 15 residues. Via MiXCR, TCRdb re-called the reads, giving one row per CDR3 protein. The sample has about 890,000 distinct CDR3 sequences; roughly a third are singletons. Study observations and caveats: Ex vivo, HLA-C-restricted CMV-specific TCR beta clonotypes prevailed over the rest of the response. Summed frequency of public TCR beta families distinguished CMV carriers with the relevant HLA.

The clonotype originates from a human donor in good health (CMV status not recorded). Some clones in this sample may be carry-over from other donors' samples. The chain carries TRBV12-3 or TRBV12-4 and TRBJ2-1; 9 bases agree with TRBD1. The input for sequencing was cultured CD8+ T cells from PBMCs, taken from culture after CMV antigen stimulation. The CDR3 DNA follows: TGTGCCAGCAGTATCCACGGGACAGGGAGGAATGAGCAGTTCTTC. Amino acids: CASSIHGTGRNEQFF.